Listed below are T cell receptor beta chains from one sample, sequenced in a study of blood T cell repertoires in COVID-19. Measured with immunoSEQ multiplex PCR; TCRdb has only the in-frame clones, and not every one. The repertoire has 90,000 to 130,000 clones, around 84% of them found once; the top ten carry 1.1% to 1.5%. Sample: peripheral blood. The receptors here all came from a man between 35 and 55 years old with acute or convalescent COVID-19. The CDR3 runs from the conserved cysteine through the conserved F or W. Each record gives: clone size, V gene, D gene, J gene, CDR3 DNA, CDR3 protein. D genes are given only for firm matches. Clone size appears in some rows only: once, few, many, or a class for an expanded clone.

abundance: NA
v_gene: TRBV5-1
d_gene: NA
j_gene: TRBJ1-2
CDR3nt: TGCGCCAGCAGCTTGGCCTCCTATGGCTACACCTTC
CDR3aa: CASSLASYGYTF

abundance: once
v_gene: TRBV2
d_gene: TRBD2
j_gene: TRBJ2-1
CDR3nt: TGTGCCAGCAGTCCTGAGGGAAGCGGGAGGGCCTACAATGAGCAGTTCTTC
CDR3aa: CASSPEGSGRAYNEQFF

abundance: NA
v_gene: TRBV29-1
d_gene: TRBD2
j_gene: TRBJ2-1
CDR3nt: TGCAGCGCCTCCGGGACTAGCGGGAACAATGAGCAGTTCTTC
CDR3aa: CSASGTSGNNEQFF

abundance: NA
v_gene: TRBV9
d_gene: NA
j_gene: TRBJ1-5
CDR3nt: TGTGCCAGCAGCGTAGCCGCCGGGTATGCCCAGCATTTT
CDR3aa: CASSVAAGYAQHF

abundance: NA
v_gene: TRBV2
d_gene: TRBD1
j_gene: TRBJ1-4
CDR3nt: TGTGCCAGCAGTGAATGGGACAGGGGGCGTGGGTGGCAGAATGAAAAACTGTTTTTT
CDR3aa: CASSEWDRGRGWQNEKLFF

abundance: few
v_gene: TRBV7-3
d_gene: NA
j_gene: TRBJ2-5
CDR3nt: TGTGCCAGCAGCCCAGGATTCCGGGAGACCCAGTACTTC
CDR3aa: CASSPGFRETQYF

abundance: NA
v_gene: TRBV7-9
d_gene: NA
j_gene: TRBJ2-3
CDR3nt: TGTGCCAGCAGCTTAGGAGGGCCCTCGGCCACAGATACGCAGTATTTT
CDR3aa: CASSLGGPSATDTQYF

abundance: NA
v_gene: TRBV7-6
d_gene: TRBD1
j_gene: TRBJ1-1
CDR3nt: TGTGCCAGCAGCCCACAGGGGACTGAAGCTTTCTTT
CDR3aa: CASSPQGTEAFF

abundance: NA
v_gene: TRBV29-1
d_gene: NA
j_gene: TRBJ2-5
CDR3nt: TGCAGCGCCTTCCTGTACCAAGAGACCCAGTACTTC
CDR3aa: CSAFLYQETQYF

abundance: NA
v_gene: TRBV6-1
d_gene: TRBD1
j_gene: TRBJ1-1
CDR3nt: TGTGCCAGCAGACGGGACAGGGCTTTGAACACTGAAGCTTTCTTT
CDR3aa: CASRRDRALNTEAFF

abundance: NA
v_gene: TRBV4-3
d_gene: NA
j_gene: TRBJ2-2
CDR3nt: TGCGCCAGCAGCGGTAGGCAGGGGCCGACCGGGGAGCTGTTTTTT
CDR3aa: CASSGRQGPTGELFF

abundance: NA
v_gene: TRBV4-2
d_gene: TRBD2
j_gene: TRBJ2-1
CDR3nt: TGTGCCAGCAGCCAGGCCGGGACTAGCGGGAGGGTTAATGAGCAGTTCTTC
CDR3aa: CASSQAGTSGRVNEQFF

abundance: NA
v_gene: TRBV7-2
d_gene: TRBD1
j_gene: TRBJ1-1
CDR3nt: TGTGCCAGCAGCCCCTGGACAGGAATGAACACTGAAGCTTTCTTT
CDR3aa: CASSPWTGMNTEAFF

abundance: NA
v_gene: TRBV4-1
d_gene: TRBD1
j_gene: TRBJ2-7
CDR3nt: TGCGCCAGCAGCCAAGAGGGACAGGCCTACGAGCAGTACTTC
CDR3aa: CASSQEGQAYEQYF

abundance: NA
v_gene: TRBV12-3/TRBV12-4
d_gene: NA
j_gene: TRBJ1-1
CDR3nt: TGTGCCAGCAGTCTTCAGGGGCAGTTAGCTTTCTTT
CDR3aa: CASSLQGQLAFF

abundance: few
v_gene: TRBV5-1
d_gene: TRBD2
j_gene: TRBJ2-3
CDR3nt: TGCGCCAGCAGGTTGACTAGCGGGGGGATAGATACGCAGTATTTT
CDR3aa: CASRLTSGGIDTQYF

abundance: NA
v_gene: TRBV11-2
d_gene: NA
j_gene: TRBJ2-6
CDR3nt: TGTGCCAGCAGCTCGTTTAATGGGGCCAACGTCCTGACTTTC
CDR3aa: CASSSFNGANVLTF

abundance: NA
v_gene: TRBV7-7
d_gene: TRBD1
j_gene: TRBJ2-5
CDR3nt: TGTGCTAGCAGCTTGACCGGGACAGGGCAAGAGACCCAGTACTTC
CDR3aa: CASSLTGTGQETQYF

abundance: once
v_gene: TRBV7-9
d_gene: NA
j_gene: TRBJ1-1
CDR3nt: TGTGCCAGCAGGTTGGGAGGAGTTAACACTGAAGCTTTCTTT
CDR3aa: CASRLGGVNTEAFF